This T cell receptor (beta chain) was identified during a study of precursors of human CD4 cytotoxic T cells (dated by TCRdb to between 2018 and 2020). The study in broad terms: The bulk TCR-seq analysis covered CD4+ memory subsets from 12 to 15 donors in total. Sequences for both the TCRalpha and TCRbeta chains came out of the TCR-seq analysis of some 14 donors (table S7).

Sequencer: Illumina MiSeq. In the paper's pipeline: The Shannon-Wiener index, computed in VDJtools, was used to measure repertoire diversity. A TCRbeta clonotype was considered expanded if its clonotype frequency was 3 or more. TCRdb ran its own pipeline on the public reads, namely fastp trimming at Q25 and MiXCR clone calling, and kept in-frame beta chains. Each entry merges the rows of one CDR3 protein and shows their most common DNA and genes. These V and J calls derive from TCRdb rather than the authors' analysis. The sample table lists 740 or so distinct CDR3 sequences, roughly a sixth of them with a count of one. About 9.3% of the sample is in the top ten clones. To test a precursor-effector relationship among CD4 cytotoxic T cells, bulk UMI-based TCR sequencing was performed on four sorted CD4+ memory subsets (TCM, TEM, IL-7Rhigh TEMRA, IL-7R- TEMRA). Cells were obtained from peripheral blood mononuclear cells that had been isolated from human blood.

The investigation overall reported the following: Only 13 of the 14 donors were included in some of the bulk TCR-seq comparisons, which suggests that not every subset was available for every donor. Compared with the TCM and TEM subsets, the IL-7Rhigh and IL-7R- TEMRA subsets had more restricted TCR repertoires, marked by lower diversity and more expanded clonotypes. The authors noted that a human observational design cannot definitively establish the direction of differentiation between precursor and effector cells. Expanded effector clonotypes made up a larger fraction of IL-7Rhigh TEMRA clonotypes than of TEM or TCM clonotypes.

By how much of the sample it makes up, this clonotype is large (0.1 to 1%). No antigen is known for it. It has no much larger one-base neighbor in the sample; base qualities were not kept. CDR1 and CDR2 are read off the germline V gene as SNHLY and FYNNEI. The CDR3 sequence holds 14 residues, the cysteine and phenylalanine included. Only the CDR3 region is kept as DNA, spanning 42 bases read in frame from base 1. The junction shows trimming of 8 bases on V and 2 bases on J, and the gene matches do not reach 9 bases of it. The sequenced material came from memory CD4+ T cells from blood (PBMCs). Recombination joined TRBV2 with TRBJ2-7, with 7 central nucleotides matching TRBD2. This sequence originates from a human donor in good health. CDR3 sequence: CASVRRESTYEQYF. The DNA reads TGTGCCAGCGTGCGGCGGGAGAGTACCTACGAGCAGTACTTC.